The source of this T cell receptor beta chain is a study of T cell responses to AZD1222 COVID-19 vaccine. Broader study findings: At 160-218 and 743-854, vaccine-associated CD4 TCRs were dominant, and they spanned spike.

Turning to this clone: Its antigen remains unidentified.

The germline V gene has CDR1 ENHRY and CDR2 SYGVKD. The CDR3 is made up of 13 amino acids. V shed 6 bases and J 4 bases; nucleotides not matched to a gene: 3. Method: immunoSEQ multiplex PCR; TCRdb's copy keeps in-frame clones and lacks some. The sample yields 90,000 to 120,000 clones, about 90% seen once. The sample here was peripheral blood, taken on day 0 of AZD1222 vaccination. The chain has TRBV10-3 and TRBJ2-7; 10 bases align to TRBD1. The source is an adult in good health. The CDR3 DNA reads as TGTGCCATCAGCCCGGGACAGGGGTACGAGCAGTACTTC. It specifies CAISPGQGYEQYF.